This T cell receptor (beta chain) emerged from a study of blood T cell repertoires in COVID-19. Overall study context: The study drew acute and convalescent COVID-19 samples from the United States, Italy and Spain. PBMCs, B-cell-depleted T cells, or T cells were the source of the cDNA or gDNA that made up the material.

Enrollment of patients from Seattle took place during active infection, with longitudinal follow-up. Sequenced by immunoSEQ multiplex PCR; TCRdb stores in-frame clones only, minus some. Of a few hundred thousand clones in the sample, approximately 88% were seen once. V lost 0 bases, J lost 4 bases, and 22 bases lay in between. This CDR3 is built from 18 residues. Germline V gives CDR1 SGDLS, CDR2 YYNGEE. The material sequenced was peripheral blood. The TCR was taken from a woman aged 25 to 39 with COVID-19, enrolled during active disease. The rearrangement links TRBV9 to TRBJ1-2; a possible D gene is TRBD1 (5 bases). The CDR3 DNA follows: TGTGCCAGCAGCGTAGATGTCGGGGGATCGCAATGGGGCTATGGCTACACCTTC. Translating gives CASSVDVGGSQWGYGYTF.